The present TCR beta chain was sequenced within a study of OX40 agonist ivuxolimab in advanced cancers. This clone is labeled as medium-sized. Its target is unknown. Whole-study results and caveats: At 0.1 to 3.0 mg/kg, clonal expansion of CD4+ and CD8+ blood T cells had occurred by week 6.

This CDR3 has 14 amino acids. Germline loops: CDR1 LNHDA, CDR2 SQIVND (reference sequence). The ends were cut back, 8 bases at V and 6 bases at J, with 19 bases in the middle. Clones were sequenced by immunoSEQ multiplex PCR, and TCRdb holds only the in-frame ones, with some missing. The top ten clones hold 3.8% of a sample with roughly 60,000 clones, 91% of them seen once. This sequence was found in an adult with an advanced solid tumor such as melanoma, head and neck, liver or kidney cancer. The chain has TRBV19 and TRBJ1-1, with D perhaps matching TRBD1 (6 bases). Sequences were derived from CD4+ or CD8+ T cells sorted from blood, sampled in a trial of the OX40 agonist ivuxolimab. CDR3 protein: CASGLQGGRSEAFF. CDR3 DNA sequence: TGTGCCAGTGGACTACAGGGAGGGAGGTCTGAAGCTTTCTTT.